What follows is one T cell receptor beta chain and its context. This clonotype showed up just a few times. No cognate antigen has been identified for it. It has no much larger one-base neighbor in the sample; base qualities were not kept. This record comes from a study of T-cell memory formation after mild COVID-19 (dated by TCRdb to about 2021). Concerning the study at large: TCR sequence clusters from the two donors were found to be largely donor specific. In a couple of donors, T-cell clones that expanded and contracted after mild COVID-19 were tracked by sequencing TCRalpha and TCRbeta repertoires over time. The cohort was made up of two young adult volunteers, one female and one male, who were previously healthy.

The germline V gene encodes CDR1 SGHTA and CDR2 FQGNSA. Taken from cysteine to phenylalanine, the CDR3 has 17 residues. CDR3 DNA only is kept here, 51 bases in frame from base 1. V loses 1 base of germline sequence and J loses 4 bases, and the interval between the two ends is 17 bases. Study-level results and caveats: Some responding clones were detected in pre-infection memory, suggesting pre-existing cross-reactive memory T cells joined the SARS-CoV-2 response. Contracting CD4+ clones were found mainly in CM and EM memory subsets, while CD8+ clones were enriched in EMRA. The second-wave clones that peaked on day 37 were not confirmed to be SARS-CoV-2 specific. The study included only two mild cases, and larger cohorts that include severe cases with pre-infection samples were judged to be necessary. From day 15 to 85, contracting clones showed balanced CD4/CD8 phenotypes, whereas a second wave of clones that expanded from day 15 to 37 leaned towards CD4+.

Ficoll-Paque density gradient centrifugation was used to isolate PBMCs. Sequencing relied on an Illumina NovaSeq 6000. TCRalpha and TCRbeta cDNA libraries were built by 5'RACE with constant-segment primers, adding sample barcodes and unique molecular identifiers. RNA was extracted from every sample with Trizol reagent. Libraries were amplified in two PCR steps, with a second sample barcode and Illumina TruSeq adapters added in the second step. Sequencing of libraries was performed on an Illumina NovaSeq with 2 x 150 bp paired-end reads. The paper's data handling went like this. Demultiplexing of reads and collapsing into UMI-guided consensus sequences were performed with migec v1.2.7. Using mixcr v2.1.11, UMI consensuses were aligned to TRA and TRB V and J templates and then assembled into clonotypes. A clonotype was counted as expanded or contracted only when both edgeR and NoisET called the clonotype significant, with the noise models trained on biological replicates. For edgeR calls, the cutoffs were a false discovery rate-adjusted p below 0.01 and a log2 fold-change threshold of 1. As an exploratory analysis of dynamics, PCA with hierarchical clustering was applied to max-normalized trajectories of the 1000 most abundant clonotypes. Separately sequenced CD4+ and CD8+ repertoires were used to assign a CD4 or CD8 phenotype to each responding clone. Using fastp at Q25 and MiXCR, TCRdb reprocessed the public reads and kept productive beta chains. Rows matching on CDR3 protein sequence are summarized as one entry with the most common DNA and genes. The V and J calls and clone size come from TCRdb's table, not from the authors' own analysis. The sample records around 200,000 distinct CDR3 sequences, more than 8% of which are singletons. Roughly 3.5% of the sample comes from the top ten.

The chain is assembled from TRBV7-2 and TRBJ2-1; TRBD2 could be the D gene, as 7 bases match. Sequenced sample: PBMCs or a T cell subset sorted from them (not recorded which). This sequence originates from a man younger than 30 who had mild COVID-19 (a few samples of this study predate the infection). The sample titles of this study are shuffled in the database, so cell type and time point are left out; the donor was told from shared clones. The DNA reads as follows: TGTGCCAGCAGCTTAGGAGTGGGCCGGGGGGCGTACAATGAGCAGTTCTTC. This codes for CASSLGVGRGAYNEQFF.